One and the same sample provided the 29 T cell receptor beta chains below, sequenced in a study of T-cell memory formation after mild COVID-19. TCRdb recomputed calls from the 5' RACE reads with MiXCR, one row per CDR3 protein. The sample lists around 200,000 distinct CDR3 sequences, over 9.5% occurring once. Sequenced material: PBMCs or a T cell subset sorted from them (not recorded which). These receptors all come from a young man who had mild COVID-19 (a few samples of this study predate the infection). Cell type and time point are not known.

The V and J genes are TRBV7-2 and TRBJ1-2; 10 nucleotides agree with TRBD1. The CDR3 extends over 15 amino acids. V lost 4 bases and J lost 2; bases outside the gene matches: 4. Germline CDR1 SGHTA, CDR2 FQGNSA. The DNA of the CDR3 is TGTGCCAGCAGCTCTCGGACAGGGGGAAACTATGGCTACACCTTC. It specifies CASSSRTGGNYGYTF.

CDR3 residues: CASSLVSGGAGELFF. The CDR3 DNA reads as TGTGCCAGCAGTTTAGTTAGCGGGGGCGCCGGGGAGCTGTTTTTT. The chain carries TRBV12-3 or TRBV12-4 and TRBJ2-2; 9 bases are shared with TRBD2. CDR3 length: 15 amino acids. V lost 1 base, J lost 6 bases, and 3 bases stayed unmatched.

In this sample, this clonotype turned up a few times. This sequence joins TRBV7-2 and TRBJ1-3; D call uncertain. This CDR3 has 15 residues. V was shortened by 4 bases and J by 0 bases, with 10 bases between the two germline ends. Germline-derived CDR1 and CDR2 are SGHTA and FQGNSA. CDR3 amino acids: CASSSRVSSGNTIYF. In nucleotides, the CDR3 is TGTGCCAGCAGCTCCCGCGTTAGCTCTGGAAACACCATATATTTT.

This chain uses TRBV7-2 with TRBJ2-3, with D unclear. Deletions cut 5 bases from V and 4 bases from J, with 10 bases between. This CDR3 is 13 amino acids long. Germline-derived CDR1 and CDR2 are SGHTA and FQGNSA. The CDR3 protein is CASSPRVSDTQYF. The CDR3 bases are TGTGCCAGCAGCCCTCGCGTATCAGATACGCAGTATTTT.

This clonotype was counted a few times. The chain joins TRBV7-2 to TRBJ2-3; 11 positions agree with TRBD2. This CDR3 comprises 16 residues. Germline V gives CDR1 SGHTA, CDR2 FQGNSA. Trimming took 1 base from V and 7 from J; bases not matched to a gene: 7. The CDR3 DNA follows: TGTGCCAGCAGCTTAGATAGCGGGGGGGCCGGAAATACGCAGTATTTT. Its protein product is CASSLDSGGAGNTQYF.

The CDR3 reads CASRANNEKLFF. Here the CDR3 DNA reads TGCGCCAGCAGGGCCAACAATGAAAAACTGTTTTTT. This chain connects TRBV5-1 to TRBJ1-4; no firm D call. CDR1 is SGHRS and CDR2 is YFSETQ in the germline V gene. The CDR3 is made up of 12 amino acids. V lost 5 bases, J lost 5 bases, and 7 bases lay in between.

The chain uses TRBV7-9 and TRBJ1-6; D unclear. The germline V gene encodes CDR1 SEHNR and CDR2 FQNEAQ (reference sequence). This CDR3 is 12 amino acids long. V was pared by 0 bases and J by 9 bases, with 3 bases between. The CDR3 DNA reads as TGTGCCAGCAGCTTAGCACGTTCACCCCTCCACTTT. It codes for CASSLARSPLHF.

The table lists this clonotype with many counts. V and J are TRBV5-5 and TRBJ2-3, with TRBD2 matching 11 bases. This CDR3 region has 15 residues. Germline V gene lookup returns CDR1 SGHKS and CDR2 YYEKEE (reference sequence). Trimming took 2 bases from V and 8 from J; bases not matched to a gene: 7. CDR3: CASSLRTSGLATQYF. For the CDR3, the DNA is TGTGCCAGCAGCTTACGGACTAGCGGGCTGGCTACGCAGTATTTT.

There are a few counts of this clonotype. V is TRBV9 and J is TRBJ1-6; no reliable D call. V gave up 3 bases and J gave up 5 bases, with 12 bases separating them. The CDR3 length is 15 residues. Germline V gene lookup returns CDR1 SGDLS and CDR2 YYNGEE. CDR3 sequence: CASSAAGWDNSPLHF. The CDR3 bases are TGTGCCAGCAGCGCCGCGGGTTGGGATAATTCACCCCTCCACTTT. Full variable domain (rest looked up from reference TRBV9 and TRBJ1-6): DSGVTQTPKHLITATGQRVTLRCSPRSGDLSVYWYQQSLDQGLQFLIQYYNGEERAKGNILERFSAQQFPDLHSELNLSSLELGDSALYFCASSAAGWDNSPLHFGNGTRLTVT.

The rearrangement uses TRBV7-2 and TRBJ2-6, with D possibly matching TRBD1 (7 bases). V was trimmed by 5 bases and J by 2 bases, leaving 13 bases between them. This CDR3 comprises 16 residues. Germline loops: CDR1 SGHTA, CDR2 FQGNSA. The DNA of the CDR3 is TGTGCCAGCAGCCCTCAGGGGGGAGCTGGGGCCAACGTCCTGACTTTC. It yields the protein CASSPQGGAGANVLTF.

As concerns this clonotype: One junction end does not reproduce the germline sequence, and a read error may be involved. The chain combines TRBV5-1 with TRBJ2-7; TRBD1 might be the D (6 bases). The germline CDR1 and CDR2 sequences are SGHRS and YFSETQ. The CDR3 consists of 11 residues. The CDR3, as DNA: TGCGCCAGCAGCTTGGGCAGGGGCCACGTTTTC. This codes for CASSLGRGHVF.

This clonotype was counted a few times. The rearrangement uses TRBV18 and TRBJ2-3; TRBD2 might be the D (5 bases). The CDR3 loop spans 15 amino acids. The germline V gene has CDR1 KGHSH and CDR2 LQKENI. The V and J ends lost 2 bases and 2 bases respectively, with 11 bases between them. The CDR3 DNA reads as TGTGCCAGCTCACCATTAAGCGGAACCACAGATACGCAGTATTTT. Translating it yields CASSPLSGTTDTQYF.

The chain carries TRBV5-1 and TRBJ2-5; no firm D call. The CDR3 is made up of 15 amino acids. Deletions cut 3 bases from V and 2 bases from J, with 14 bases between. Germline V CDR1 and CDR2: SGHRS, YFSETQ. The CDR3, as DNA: TGCGCCAGCAGCTCCTCCCCATATGGGCAAGAGACCCAGTACTTC. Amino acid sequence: CASSSSPYGQETQYF.

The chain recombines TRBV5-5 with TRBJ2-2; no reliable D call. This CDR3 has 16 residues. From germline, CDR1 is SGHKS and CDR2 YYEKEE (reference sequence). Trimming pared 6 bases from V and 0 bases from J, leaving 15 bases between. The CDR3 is CASTAFVFANTGELFF. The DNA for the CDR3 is TGTGCCAGCACCGCCTTTGTTTTCGCGAACACCGGGGAGCTGTTTTTT.

DNA of the CDR3: TGTGCCAGCAGCCAGGCCATGGGGGCAGAACGACCCTACGAGCAGTACTTC. Protein sequence: CASSQAMGAERPYEQYF. The chain recombines TRBV3-1 with TRBJ2-7; D possibly corresponds to TRBD1 (6 bases). Trimming removed 3 bases at V and 2 bases at J, with 20 bases between. This CDR3 has 17 amino acids. From germline, CDR1 is LGHDT and CDR2 YNNKEL (reference sequence).

CDR3 amino acids: CASVSTLSTDTQYF. Written as DNA, the CDR3 is TGTGCCAGCGTGTCCACTCTGAGCACAGATACGCAGTATTTT. V gene TRBV19 combines with J gene TRBJ2-3, with D uncertain. V was pared by 9 bases and J by 0 bases, with 13 bases between. Germline V CDR1 and CDR2: LNHDA, SQIVND (reference sequence). The CDR3 runs 14 residues.

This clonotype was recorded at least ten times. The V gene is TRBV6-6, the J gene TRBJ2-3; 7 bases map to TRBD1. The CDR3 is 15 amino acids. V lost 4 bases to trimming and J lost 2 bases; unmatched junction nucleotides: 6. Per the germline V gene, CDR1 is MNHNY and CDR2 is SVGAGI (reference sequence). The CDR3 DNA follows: TGTGCCAGCAGTTTTACAGGGGTCCCCACAGATACGCAGTATTTT. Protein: CASSFTGVPTDTQYF.

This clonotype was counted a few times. The CDR3 nucleotides read TGTGCCAGCGCCGGGGCACGGGGGGAGCAGTACTTC. As protein: CASAGARGEQYF. The chain employs TRBV6-5 and TRBJ2-7; D may be TRBD2 (6 bases). The germline CDR1 and CDR2 sequences are MNHEY and SVGAGI. The CDR3 extends over 12 amino acids. Deletions cut 8 bases from V and 7 bases from J, with 15 bases between.

This CDR3 is CASSQTGSRGKLFF. As DNA, the CDR3 is TGCGCCAGCAGCCAGACCGGCTCCCGTGGAAAACTGTTTTTT. V gene TRBV4-1 combines with J gene TRBJ1-4, with D hard to call. V lost 3 bases to trimming and J lost 10 bases, with 15 bases between them. The CDR3 consists of 14 residues. Germline V CDR1 and CDR2: MGHRA, YSYEKL.

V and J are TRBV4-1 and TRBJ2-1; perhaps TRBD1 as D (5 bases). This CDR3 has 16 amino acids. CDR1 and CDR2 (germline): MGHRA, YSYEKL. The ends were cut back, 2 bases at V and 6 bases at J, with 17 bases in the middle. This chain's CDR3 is CASSQSVARRGNEQFF. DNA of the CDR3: TGCGCCAGCAGCCAATCTGTGGCTCGAAGGGGCAATGAGCAGTTCTTC.

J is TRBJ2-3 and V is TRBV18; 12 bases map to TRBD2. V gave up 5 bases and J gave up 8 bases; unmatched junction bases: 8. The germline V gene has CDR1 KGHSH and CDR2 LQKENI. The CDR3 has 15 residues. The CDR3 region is CASSTSSGGAGTQYF. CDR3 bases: TGTGCCAGCTCAACTTCTAGCGGGGGGGCCGGTACGCAGTATTTT.

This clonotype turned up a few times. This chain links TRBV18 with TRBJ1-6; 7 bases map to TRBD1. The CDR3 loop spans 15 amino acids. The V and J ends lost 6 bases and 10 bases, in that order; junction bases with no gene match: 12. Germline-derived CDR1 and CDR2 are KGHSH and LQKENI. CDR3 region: CASSANGGGTSPLHF. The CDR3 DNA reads TGTGCCAGCTCCGCTAACGGAGGGGGCACATCACCCCTCCACTTT.

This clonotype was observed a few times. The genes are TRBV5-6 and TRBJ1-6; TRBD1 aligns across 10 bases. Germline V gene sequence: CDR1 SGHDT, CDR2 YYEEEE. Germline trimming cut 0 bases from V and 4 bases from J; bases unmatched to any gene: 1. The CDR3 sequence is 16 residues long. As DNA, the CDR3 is TGTGCCAGCAGCTTGGCGGGACAGGGGTATAATTCACCCCTCCACTTT. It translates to CASSLAGQGYNSPLHF.

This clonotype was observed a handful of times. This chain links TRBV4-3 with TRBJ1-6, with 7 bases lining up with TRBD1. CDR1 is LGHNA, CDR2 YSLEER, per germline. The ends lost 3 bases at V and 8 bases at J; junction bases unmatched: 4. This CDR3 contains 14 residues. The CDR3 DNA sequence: TGCGCCAGCAGCCAGACAGGGTTCTATTCACCCCTCCACTTT. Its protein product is CASSQTGFYSPLHF.

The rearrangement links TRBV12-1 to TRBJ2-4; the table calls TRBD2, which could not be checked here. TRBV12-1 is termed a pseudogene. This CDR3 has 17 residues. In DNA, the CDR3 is TGTGCCAGCAGCCCCTCGGAGCGGATGGATGCCAAAAACATTCAGTACTTC. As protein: CASSPSERMDAKNIQYF.

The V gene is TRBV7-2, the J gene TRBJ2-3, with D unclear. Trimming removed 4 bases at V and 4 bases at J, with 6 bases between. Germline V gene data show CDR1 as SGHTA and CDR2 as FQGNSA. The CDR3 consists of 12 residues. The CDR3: CASSSPPDTQYF. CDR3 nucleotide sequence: TGTGCCAGCAGCTCCCCCCCAGATACGCAGTATTTT.

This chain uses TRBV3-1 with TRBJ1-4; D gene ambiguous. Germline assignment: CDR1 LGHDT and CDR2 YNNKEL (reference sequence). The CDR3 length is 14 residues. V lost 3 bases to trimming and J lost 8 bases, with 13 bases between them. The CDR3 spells CASSHYRGEEKLFF. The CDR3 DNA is TGTGCCAGCAGCCATTATCGGGGAGAGGAAAAACTGTTTTTT. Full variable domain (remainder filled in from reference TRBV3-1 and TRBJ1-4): DTAVSQTPKYLVTQMGNDKSIKCEQNLGHDTMYWYKQDSKKFLKIMFSYNNKELIINETVPNRFSPKSPDKAHLNLHINSLELGDSAVYFCASSHYRGEEKLFFGSGTQLSVL.

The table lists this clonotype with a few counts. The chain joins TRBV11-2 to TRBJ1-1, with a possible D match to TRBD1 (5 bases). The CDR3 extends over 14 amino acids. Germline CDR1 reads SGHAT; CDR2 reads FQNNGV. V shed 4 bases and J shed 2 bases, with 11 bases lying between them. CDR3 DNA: TGTGCCAGCAGCTGGGGCAACTCAAACACTGAAGCTTTCTTT. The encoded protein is CASSWGNSNTEAFF.

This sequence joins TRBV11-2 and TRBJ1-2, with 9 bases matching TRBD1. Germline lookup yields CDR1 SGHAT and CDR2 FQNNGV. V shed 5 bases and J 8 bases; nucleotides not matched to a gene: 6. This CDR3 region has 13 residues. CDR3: CASSPRTGEGYTF. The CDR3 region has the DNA TGTGCCAGCAGCCCCCGGACAGGGGAGGGCTACACCTTC. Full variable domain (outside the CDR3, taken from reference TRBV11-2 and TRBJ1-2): EAGVAQSPRYKIIEKRQSVAFWCNPISGHATLYWYQQILGQGPKLLIQFQNNGVVDDSQLPKDRFSAERLKGVDSTLKIQPAKLEDSAVYLCASSPRTGEGYTFGSGTRLTVV.